This entry is about one TCR beta chain. There is no known antigen for this receptor. No base quality information exists; no much larger clone differs at one position. The sample is drawn from a study of T cells after yellow fever vaccination (dated by TCRdb to between 2018 and 2021). Concerning the study at large: Libraries from fractions with low cell numbers were prepared with the SMART-Seq v4 Ultra Low Input RNA kit. To follow T-cell clones before and after both primary and booster YFV17D yellow fever vaccination, bulk TCR alpha and beta repertoires underwent longitudinal sequencing. Two healthy male donors made up the cohort, one aged 18 to 29 years and the other aged 30 to 40 years. Blood was drawn at multiple timepoints before and after primary and secondary immunization, with bulk PBMC replicates and cell subsets isolated. Overall study results and their limits: Compared with the primary T-cell response, the secondary T-cell response was weaker but faster, peaking on day 5 rather than day 15. A small fraction of clonotypes showed up in both the CD4 and CD8 compartments, probably as a result of convergent recombination. Most clones expanded after primary vaccination (about 96% of CD4 and 80% to 90% of CD8) were re-detected after the booster, suggesting that broad memory maintenance occurred. The study included only two donors, which limits how far the findings can be generalized. Computational filtering was needed because FACS-sorted repertoires could contain abundant contaminating clonotypes from the bulk population.

V is pruned by 6 bases and J by 6 bases, leaving 10 bases of the junction without a gene match. From the cysteine through the phenylalanine, the CDR3 covers 14 amino acids. Only CDR3 DNA remains: 42 bases, in frame from the first base. CDR1 and CDR2, looked up from the germline V gene (reference sequence), are DFQATT and SNEGSKA. TCR cDNA was synthesized by 5'RACE template switching, which introduced a universal primer site and unique molecular identifiers. Priming of cDNA synthesis was performed from both the TCR alpha and TCR beta constant segments. Two PCR steps were used to amplify libraries, with sample barcodes and sequencing adapters being added in the second step. Libraries were sequenced on Illumina HiSeq 2500 (2x100 bp) or NovaSeq (2x150 bp). From the authors' description of their analysis: MIGEC handled demultiplexing of reads and collapsing into UMI consensus sequences, while MiXCR performed V(D)J alignment. Clonotypes responding to the vaccine were identified with edgeR on replicate PBMC samples, with the criteria of FDR below 0.01 and a log2 fold change above 5 up to day 15. Each bulk clonotype was labeled CD4 or CD8 based on which sequenced repertoire, CD4 or CD8, contained the clonotype at higher abundance. TCRdb cleaned the public reads at Q25 with fastp, built clones with MiXCR and kept in-frame beta chains. When rows share a CDR3 protein, they turn into one entry using the most common DNA and genes. None of the V and J calls come from the authors' own analysis; TCRdb made them. The sample data list 350,000 to 450,000 distinct CDR3 sequences, and about 6.2% of these were observed just once. Together, the top ten hold 15% of the sample.

The treatment or condition tag for this specimen amounts to: live attenuated yellow fever vaccine strain. Two biological replicates of bulk PBMCs were collected at each blood-draw timepoint. PBMCs were isolated from peripheral blood using a standard Ficoll-Paque protocol. TriZol was used to extract RNA from bulk PBMCs, CD4 and CD8 fractions, and dextramer-positive and dextramer-negative fractions. The receptor chain draws on TRBV20-1 and TRBJ2-1; 8 bases in the junction line up with TRBD2. The sequencing here drew on PBMCs, taken 5 days after the yellow fever booster vaccination. The sequence was obtained from a man aged 30 to 45 who received the YFV17D yellow fever vaccine. The bases are TGCAGTGCCCTTAGCGGGGTCCCCCCCAATGAGCAGTTCTTC. Translated, this gives CSALSGVPPNEQFF.